This TCR beta chain was sequenced during a study of T cell responses to AZD1222 COVID-19 vaccine. Data came from immunoSEQ multiplex PCR; TCRdb stores just in-frame clones and leaves some out. The table has some 120,000 clones, over 75% seen once. With V trimmed by 2 bases and J by 4 bases, 2 bases remained unmatched. Germline V gene sequence: CDR1 MNHEY, CDR2 SVGEGT. The CDR3 totals 14 residues. Sample: peripheral blood, taken on day 0 of AZD1222 vaccination. This TCR was sampled from an adult in good health. The rearrangement links TRBV6-2 or TRBV6-3 to TRBJ1-2, with 9 bases identical to TRBD1. The CDR3 sequence is CASSYATGGYGYTF. The CDR3 DNA is TGTGCCAGCAGTTACGCGACAGGGGGCTATGGCTACACCTTC.